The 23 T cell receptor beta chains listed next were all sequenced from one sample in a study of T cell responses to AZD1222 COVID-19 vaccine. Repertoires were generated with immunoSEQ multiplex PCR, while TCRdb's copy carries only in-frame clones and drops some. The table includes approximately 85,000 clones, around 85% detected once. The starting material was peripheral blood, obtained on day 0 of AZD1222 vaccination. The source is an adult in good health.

The CDR3 is CASSPGTEGQPQHF. The CDR3 nucleotides read TGCGCCAGCAGCCCAGGGACAGAGGGTCAGCCCCAGCATTTT. The chain recombines TRBV5-1 with TRBJ1-5, with 7 bases fitting TRBD1. This CDR3 contains 14 residues. Trimming took 4 bases from V and 6 from J; bases not matched to a gene: 7. CDR1 and CDR2 from the germline V gene are SGHRS and YFSETQ.

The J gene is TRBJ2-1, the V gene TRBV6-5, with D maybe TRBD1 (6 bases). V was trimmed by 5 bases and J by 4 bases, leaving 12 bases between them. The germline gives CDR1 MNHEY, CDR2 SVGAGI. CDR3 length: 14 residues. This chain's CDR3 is CASSIQGQYNEQFF. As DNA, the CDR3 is TGTGCCAGCAGTATACAAGGACAGTACAATGAGCAGTTCTTC.

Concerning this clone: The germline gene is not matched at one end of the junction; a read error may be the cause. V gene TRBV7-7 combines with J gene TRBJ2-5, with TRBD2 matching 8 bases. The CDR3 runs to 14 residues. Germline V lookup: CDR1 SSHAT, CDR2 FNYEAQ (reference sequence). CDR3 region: CASSGGLNQETQYF. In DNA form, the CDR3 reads TGTGCTAGCAGCGGGGGACTGAACCAAGAGACCCAGTACTTC.

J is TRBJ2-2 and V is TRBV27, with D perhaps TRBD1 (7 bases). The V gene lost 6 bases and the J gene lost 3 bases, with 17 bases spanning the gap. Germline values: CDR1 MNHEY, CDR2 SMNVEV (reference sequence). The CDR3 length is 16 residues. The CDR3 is CASRSSGQRDTGELFF. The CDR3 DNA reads TGTGCCAGCAGAAGTTCGGGACAGCGGGACACCGGGGAGCTGTTTTTT.

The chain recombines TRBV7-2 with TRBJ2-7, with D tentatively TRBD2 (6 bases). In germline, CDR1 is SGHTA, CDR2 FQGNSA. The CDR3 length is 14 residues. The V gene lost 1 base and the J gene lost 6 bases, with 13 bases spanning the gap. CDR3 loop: CASSLVGGLGEQYF. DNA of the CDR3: TGTGCCAGCAGCTTAGTGGGGGGTCTCGGCGAGCAGTACTTC.

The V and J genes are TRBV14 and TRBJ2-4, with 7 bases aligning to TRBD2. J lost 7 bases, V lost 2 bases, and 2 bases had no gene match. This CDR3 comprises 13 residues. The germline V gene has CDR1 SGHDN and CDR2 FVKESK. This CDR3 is CASSQLLANIQYF. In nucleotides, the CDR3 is TGTGCCAGCAGCCAACTACTAGCGAACATTCAGTACTTC.

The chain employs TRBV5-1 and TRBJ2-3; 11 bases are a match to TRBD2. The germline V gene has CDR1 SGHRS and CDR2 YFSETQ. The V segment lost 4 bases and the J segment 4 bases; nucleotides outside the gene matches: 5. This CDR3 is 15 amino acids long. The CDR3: CASSKLAGGPDTQYF. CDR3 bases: TGCGCCAGCAGCAAATTAGCGGGAGGGCCAGATACGCAGTATTTT.

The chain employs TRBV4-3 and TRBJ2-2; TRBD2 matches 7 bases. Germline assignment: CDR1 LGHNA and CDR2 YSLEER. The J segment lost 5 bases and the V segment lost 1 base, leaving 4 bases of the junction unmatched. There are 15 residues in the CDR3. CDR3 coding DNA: TGCGCCAGCAGCCAAGTTGCTAGCGGAACCGGGGAGCTGTTTTTT. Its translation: CASSQVASGTGELFF.

In DNA, the CDR3 is TGTGCCAGCTCACCAGGGGGTAACTATGGCTACACCTTC. This sequence encodes CASSPGGNYGYTF. The V call is TRBV18, the J call TRBJ1-2; tentatively, D is TRBD1 (5 bases). V lost 2 bases, J lost 1 base, and 5 bases lay in between. The CDR3 runs to 13 residues. Germline loops: CDR1 KGHSH, CDR2 LQKENI.

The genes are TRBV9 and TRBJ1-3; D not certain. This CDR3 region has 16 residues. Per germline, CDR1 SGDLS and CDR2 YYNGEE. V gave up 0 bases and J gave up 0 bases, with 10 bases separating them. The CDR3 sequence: CASSVGPGSSGNTIYF. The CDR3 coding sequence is TGTGCCAGCAGCGTAGGACCCGGGAGCTCTGGAAACACCATATATTTT.

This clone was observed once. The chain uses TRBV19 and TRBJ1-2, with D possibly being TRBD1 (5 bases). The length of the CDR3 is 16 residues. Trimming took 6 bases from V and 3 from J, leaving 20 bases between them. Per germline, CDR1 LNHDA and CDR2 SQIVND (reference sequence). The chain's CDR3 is CASRKPTSRDDYGYTF. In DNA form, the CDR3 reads TGTGCCAGTAGAAAGCCTACTTCACGGGACGACTATGGCTACACCTTC.

The CDR3 bases are TGTGCCAGCAGCCCCCTTTTCGGGGGGAACACTGAAGCTTTCTTT. The encoded protein is CASSPLFGGNTEAFF. The chain links TRBV3-1 (or the pseudogene TRBV3-2) to TRBJ1-1; a weak D match, TRBD1 (5 bases). This CDR3 has 15 amino acids. Trimming cost V 4 bases and J 1 base, with 13 bases left between them. Looked up from germline, CDR1 is LGHDT and CDR2 is YNNKEL (reference sequence).

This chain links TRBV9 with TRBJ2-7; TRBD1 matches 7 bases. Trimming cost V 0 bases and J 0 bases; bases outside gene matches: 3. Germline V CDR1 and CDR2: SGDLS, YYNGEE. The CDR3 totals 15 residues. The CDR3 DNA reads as TGTGCCAGCAGCGTAGAAGCAGGGGGCTCCTACGAGCAGTACTTC. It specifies CASSVEAGGSYEQYF.

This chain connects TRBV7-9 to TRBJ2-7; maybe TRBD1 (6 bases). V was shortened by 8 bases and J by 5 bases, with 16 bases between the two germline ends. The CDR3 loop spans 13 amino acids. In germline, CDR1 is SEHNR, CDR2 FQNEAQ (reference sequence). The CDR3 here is CASAGVSQDEQYF. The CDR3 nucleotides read TGTGCCAGCGCAGGGGTCTCGCAAGACGAGCAGTACTTC.

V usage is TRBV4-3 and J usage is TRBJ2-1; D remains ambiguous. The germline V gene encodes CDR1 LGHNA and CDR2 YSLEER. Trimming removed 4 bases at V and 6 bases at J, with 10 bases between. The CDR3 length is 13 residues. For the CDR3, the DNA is TGCGCCAGCAGCCTCCGCCTCGGCAATGAGCAGTTCTTC. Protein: CASSLRLGNEQFF.

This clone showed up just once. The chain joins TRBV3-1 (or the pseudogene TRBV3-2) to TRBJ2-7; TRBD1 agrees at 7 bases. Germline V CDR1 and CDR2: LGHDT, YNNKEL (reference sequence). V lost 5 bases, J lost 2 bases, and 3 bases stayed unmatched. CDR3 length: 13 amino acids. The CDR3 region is CASSSGGTYEQYF. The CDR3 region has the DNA TGTGCCAGCAGCTCAGGGGGTACCTACGAGCAGTACTTC.

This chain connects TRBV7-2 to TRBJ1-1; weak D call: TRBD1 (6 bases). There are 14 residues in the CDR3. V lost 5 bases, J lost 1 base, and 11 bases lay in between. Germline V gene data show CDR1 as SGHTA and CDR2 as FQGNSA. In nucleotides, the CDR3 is TGTGCCAGCAGCGCACAGGGAACGAACACTGAAGCTTTCTTT. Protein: CASSAQGTNTEAFF.

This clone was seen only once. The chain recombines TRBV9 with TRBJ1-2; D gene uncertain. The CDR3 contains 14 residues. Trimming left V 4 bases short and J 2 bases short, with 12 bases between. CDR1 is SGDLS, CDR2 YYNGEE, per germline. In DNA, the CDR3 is TGTGCCAGCAGCCCCCTAGACCGGAACTATGGCTACACCTTC. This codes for CASSPLDRNYGYTF.

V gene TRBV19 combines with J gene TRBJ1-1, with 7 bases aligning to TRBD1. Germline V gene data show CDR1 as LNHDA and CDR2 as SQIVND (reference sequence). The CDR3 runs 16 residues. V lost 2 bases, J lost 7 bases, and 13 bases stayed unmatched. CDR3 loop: CASSIPSWTGGNEAFF. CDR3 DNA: TGTGCCAGTAGTATACCCTCCTGGACAGGAGGAAATGAAGCTTTCTTT.

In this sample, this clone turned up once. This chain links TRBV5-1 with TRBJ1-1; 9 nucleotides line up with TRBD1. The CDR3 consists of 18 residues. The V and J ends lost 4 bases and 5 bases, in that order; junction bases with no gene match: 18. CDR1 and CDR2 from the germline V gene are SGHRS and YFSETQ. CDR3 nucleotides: TGCGCCAGCAGCCCCCCGAGGGGGACAGGGTATAAATCGACTGAAGCTTTCTTT. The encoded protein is CASSPPRGTGYKSTEAFF.

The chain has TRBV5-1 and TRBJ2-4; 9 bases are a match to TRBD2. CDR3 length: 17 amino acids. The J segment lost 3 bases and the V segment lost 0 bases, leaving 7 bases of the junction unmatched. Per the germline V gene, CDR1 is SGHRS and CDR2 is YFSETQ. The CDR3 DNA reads TGCGCCAGCAGCTTGGGTCTAGCGGGGACGGGCAAAAACATTCAGTACTTC. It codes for CASSLGLAGTGKNIQYF.

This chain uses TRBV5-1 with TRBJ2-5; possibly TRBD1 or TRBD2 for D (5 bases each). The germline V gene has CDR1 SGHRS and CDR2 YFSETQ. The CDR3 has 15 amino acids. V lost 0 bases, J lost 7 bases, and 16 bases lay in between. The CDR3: CASSLDTGFGGTQYF. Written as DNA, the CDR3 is TGCGCCAGCAGCTTGGACACGGGATTTGGGGGGACCCAGTACTTC.

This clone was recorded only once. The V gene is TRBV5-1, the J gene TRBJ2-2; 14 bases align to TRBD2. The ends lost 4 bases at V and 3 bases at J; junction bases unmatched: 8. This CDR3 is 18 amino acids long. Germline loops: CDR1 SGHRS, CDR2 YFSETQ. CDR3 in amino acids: CASSIGLAGGLHTGELFF. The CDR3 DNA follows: TGCGCCAGCAGCATTGGACTAGCGGGGGGTCTACACACCGGGGAGCTGTTTTTT.